The clone carrying this T cell receptor beta chain was observed a handful of times. Its target is not known. Full-length variable regions came from constant-region reverse primers plus semi-nested Nested Universal Primer A PCR. Each CDR3 protein gets one entry after TCRdb re-called the 5' RACE reads with MiXCR. Of fewer than 60,000 distinct CDR3 sequences in the sample, roughly 28% were seen once. The length of the CDR3 is 14 residues. The V gene end was trimmed by 3 bases and the J gene end by 8 bases; junction bases not matched to a gene: 3. Germline CDR1 reads SGHRS; CDR2 reads YFSETQ. Study-wide results and caveats: The TCR gene usage of tumor memory CD4+ T cells clustered together with blood and lymph node memory CD4+ cells and with lymph node naive CD4+ cells. Tumor-infiltrating Treg TCR alpha and beta sequences overlapped most with tumor naive CD4+ T cells, then blood naive.

Purified naive CD4+ T cells were depleted of CD25+ Tregs. This TCR derives from a female donor with breast cancer. The chain carries TRBV5-1 and TRBJ2-2, with TRBD2 matching 11 bases. The sample taken for sequencing was naive CD4+ T cells sorted from blood. Subset indicated: naive CD4+ T cells, CD4+CD45RA+CD25-. This CDR3 is CASSSTSGAGELFF. In nucleotides, the CDR3 is TGCGCCAGCAGCTCGACTAGCGGGGCGGGGGAGCTGTTTTTT.